The 8 T cell receptor beta chains below come from one sample, sequenced in a study of graft-versus-host responses after intestinal transplantation. The table came from immunoSEQ multiplex PCR; TCRdb's copy has only in-frame clones and leaves some out. This sample has tens of thousands of clones, with 70% to 90% found just once. These TCRs are of unknown antigen specificity. This specimen was unstimulated CD8+ T cells sorted from spleen or lymph node cells, taken before intestinal transplant. The origin of the receptors is a human donor who received an intestinal transplant.

The chain joins TRBV4-1 to TRBJ2-3; 8 bases agree with TRBD2. The CDR3 covers 16 residues. Germline V gives CDR1 MGHRA, CDR2 YSYEKL. Trimming cost V 0 bases and J 4 bases; bases outside gene matches: 6. CDR3 sequence (DNA): TGCGCCAGCAGCCAAGAGGAGCGGGAGTTACCAGATACGCAGTATTTT. As protein: CASSQEERELPDTQYF.

The J gene is TRBJ2-7, the V gene TRBV15; D perhaps matches TRBD2 (6 bases). The V gene's germline CDR1 is LNHNV and CDR2 YYDKDF (reference sequence). Trimming cost V 5 bases and J 6 bases, with 11 bases left between them. CDR3 length: 12 residues. The CDR3 DNA reads TGTGCCACCAGCTCCCATAGCGGCGAGCAGTACTTC. Translated, it gives CATSSHSGEQYF.

The rearrangement links TRBV10-3 to TRBJ2-7; the D gene is possibly TRBD1 (5 bases). Germline CDR1 and CDR2: ENHRY and SYGVKD. The length of the CDR3 is 15 residues. The ends were cut back, 5 bases at V and 6 bases at J, with 20 bases in the middle. This CDR3 reads CAISQGGHPGTEQYF. Here the CDR3 DNA reads TGTGCCATCAGTCAGGGCGGTCACCCCGGAACCGAGCAGTACTTC.

V gene TRBV11-3 combines with J gene TRBJ2-2, with D possibly being TRBD2 (7 bases). The germline CDR1 and CDR2 sequences are SGHNT and YENEEA. This CDR3 is 16 amino acids long. Trimming removed 1 base at V and 4 bases at J, with 13 bases between. DNA of the CDR3: TGTGCCAGCAGCTTAGCTGGGGGGGCGGCCACCGGGGAGCTGTTTTTT. Amino acid sequence: CASSLAGGAATGELFF.

The V and J genes are TRBV10-3 and TRBJ1-5; D gene unclear. The CDR3 extends over 14 amino acids. Per germline, CDR1 ENHRY and CDR2 SYGVKD. The germline V and J ends were trimmed by 4 bases and 3 bases, with 10 bases remaining between them. DNA of the CDR3: TGTGCCATCAGTGGGGCCCTTATCAATCAGCCCCAGCATTTT. Amino acid sequence: CAISGALINQPQHF.

This rearrangement joins TRBV15 to TRBJ2-7, with D perhaps TRBD2 (7 bases). V was clipped by 0 bases and J by 2 bases, with 8 bases between them. The CDR3 runs to 14 residues. Per the germline V gene, CDR1 is LNHNV and CDR2 is YYDKDF (reference sequence). CDR3 region: CATSRDGGPYEQYF. CDR3 sequence (DNA): TGTGCCACCAGCAGAGACGGGGGGCCCTACGAGCAGTACTTC.

The V gene is TRBV6-5, the J gene TRBJ1-2; no clear D gene. Germline CDR1 reads MNHEY; CDR2 reads SVGAGI. V lost 0 bases, J lost 7 bases, and 9 bases lay in between. The CDR3 sequence is 13 residues long. The CDR3 DNA sequence: TGTGCCAGCAGTTACTCTGCCCCAGTTGGCTACACCTTC. Its protein product is CASSYSAPVGYTF.

The rearrangement uses TRBV27 and TRBJ2-5; D possibly corresponds to TRBD2 (5 bases). This CDR3 has 14 amino acids. Germline CDR1 and CDR2: MNHEY and SMNVEV (reference sequence). V lost 5 bases, J lost 5 bases, and 15 bases lay in between. In DNA, the CDR3 is TGTGCCAGCAGTCACAACGGGATGGGGGAGACCCAGTACTTC. Amino acids: CASSHNGMGETQYF.